This TCR beta chain was obtained from a study of blood T cell repertoires in COVID-19. This CDR3 is built from 19 residues. The junction had 16 bases not matched to a gene; V was cut back by 0 bases and J by 2 bases. Looked up from germline, CDR1 is SGDLS and CDR2 is YYNGEE. This table comes from immunoSEQ multiplex PCR, and its TCRdb copy is limited to in-frame clones, with some not included. The sample yields 210,000 or so clones, approximately 80% seen once. The clonotype comes from a woman aged 40 to 49 with acute COVID-19. The chain combines TRBV9 with TRBJ1-2, with TRBD1 identical over 7 bases. The sample consisted of PBMCs or T cells enriched from blood (not recorded which). This chain's CDR3 is CASSVGVSTGGGLNYGYTF. The CDR3 DNA follows: TGTGCCAGCAGCGTAGGCGTATCGACCGGAGGGGGCTTAAACTATGGCTACACCTTC.